What follows is one T cell receptor (beta chain) and its context. This may come from a read error, since a much larger clone is one base off. A second about 6 to 12 cycle PCR used barcoded and J-beta primers. MiXCR, run by TCRdb on the 5' RACE reads, gives a single entry per CDR3 protein. The data show approximately 1,000,000 distinct CDR3 sequences, 35% to 40% seen once. These data are taken from a study of blood T cells in healthy people across ages. This CDR3 contains 16 residues. The germline V and J ends were trimmed by 0 bases and 6 bases, with 18 bases remaining between them. CDR1 and CDR2 (germline): SGDLS, YYNGEE.

The sequence was obtained from a young man in good health. The sequenced sample was blood. The chain couples TRBV9 to TRBJ1-2, with no clear D. The CDR3 DNA reads as TGTGCCAGCAGCGTAGACGGGCCAATACCAAACCATGGCTACACCTTC. It specifies CASSVDGPIPNHGYTF. Filled out from reference TRBV9 and TRBJ1-2, the complete variable domain reads DSGVTQTPKHLITATGQRVTLRCSPRSGDLSVYWYQQSLDQGLQFLIQYYNGEERAKGNILERFSAQQFPDLHSELNLSSLELGDSALYFCASSVDGPIPNHGYTFGSGTRLTVV.